What follows describes a single TCR beta chain. Antigen specificity is unknown. Germline CDR1 SGDLS, CDR2 YYNGEE. With 2 bases clipped from V and 5 bases from J, the junction kept 6 bases outside the gene matches. The CDR3 length is 15 residues. This record belongs to a study of OX40 agonist ivuxolimab in advanced cancers. Looking at the study overall: Patients were treated with ivuxolimab, an agonistic anti-OX40 (CD134) antibody. People who had prior anti-PD-1, anti-PD-L1 or anti-CTLA-4 therapy could take part, and under 45% had some. Partial responses were seen in three patients, one with hepatocellular carcinoma and two with cutaneous melanoma.

Data came from immunoSEQ multiplex PCR; TCRdb stores just in-frame clones and leaves some out. The data contain 75,000 to 100,000 clones, roughly 90% of them singletons. Regarding the study as a whole: In the 0.1 to 3.0 mg/kg range, CD4+ and CD8+ blood T cells had expanded clonally by week 6.

The starting material was CD4+ or CD8+ T cells sorted from blood, obtained in a trial of the OX40 agonist ivuxolimab. This clonotype originated in an adult with an advanced solid tumor such as melanoma, head and neck, liver or kidney cancer. The gene calls are TRBV9 and TRBJ2-5; TRBD1 aligns across 10 bases. CDR3 sequence reads: CASSVATGGWETQYF. The CDR3 region has the DNA TGTGCCAGCAGCGTGGCGACAGGGGGCTGGGAGACCCAGTACTTC.